This T cell receptor (beta chain) was identified during a study of T-cell memory formation after mild COVID-19. This clonotype came up a few times. Its specificity is unknown. 5'RACE primed from the constant segment yielded TCR alpha and TCR beta cDNA libraries bearing sample barcodes and UMIs. TCRdb itself ran the 5' RACE reads through MiXCR, one entry per CDR3 protein. The sample records 150,000 to 200,000 distinct CDR3 sequences, around 10% being singletons. Study-level points and caveats: Balance between CD4 and CD8 was seen in clones contracting day 15 to 85, and a CD4+ lean was seen in later expanders.

CDR3 size: 14 residues. The ends were cut back, 5 bases at V and 7 bases at J, with 15 bases in the middle. Germline CDR1 is SEHNR and CDR2 is FQNEAQ (reference sequence). V is TRBV7-9 and J is TRBJ2-1; weak D call: TRBD2 (7 bases). The receptor's source is a man aged 18 to 30 who had mild COVID-19 (a few samples of this study predate the infection). Cell type and time point are not known. The sample consisted of PBMCs or a T cell subset sorted from them (not recorded which). Written as DNA, the CDR3 is TGTGCCAGCAGCCAGGCGGGGGCGGTGAATGAGCAGTTCTTC. Amino acids: CASSQAGAVNEQFF.